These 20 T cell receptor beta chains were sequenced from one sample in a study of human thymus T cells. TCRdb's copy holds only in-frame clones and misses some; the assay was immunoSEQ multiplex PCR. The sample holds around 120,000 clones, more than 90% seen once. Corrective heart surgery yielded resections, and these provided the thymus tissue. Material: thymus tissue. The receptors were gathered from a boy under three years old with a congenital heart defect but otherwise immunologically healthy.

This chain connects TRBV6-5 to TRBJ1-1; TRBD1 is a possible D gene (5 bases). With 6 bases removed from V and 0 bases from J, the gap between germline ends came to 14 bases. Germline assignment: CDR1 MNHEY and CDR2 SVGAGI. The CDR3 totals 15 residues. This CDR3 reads CASSHPDRMNTEAFF. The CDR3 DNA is TGTGCCAGCAGCCACCCCGACAGAATGAACACTGAAGCTTTCTTT.

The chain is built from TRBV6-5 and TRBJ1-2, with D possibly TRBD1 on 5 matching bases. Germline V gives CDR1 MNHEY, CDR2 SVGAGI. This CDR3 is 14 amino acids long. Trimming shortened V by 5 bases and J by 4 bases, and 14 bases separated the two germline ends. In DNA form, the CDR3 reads TGTGCCAGCAGTGAAGAGGGGAGGTTCTATGGCTACACCTTC. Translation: CASSEEGRFYGYTF.

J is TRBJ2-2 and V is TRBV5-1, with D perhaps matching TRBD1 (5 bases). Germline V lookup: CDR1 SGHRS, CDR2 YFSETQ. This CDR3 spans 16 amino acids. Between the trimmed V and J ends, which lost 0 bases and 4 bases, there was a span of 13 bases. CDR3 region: CASSLDRFASTGELFF. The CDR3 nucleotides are TGCGCCAGCAGCTTGGACAGGTTTGCGAGCACCGGGGAGCTGTTTTTT.

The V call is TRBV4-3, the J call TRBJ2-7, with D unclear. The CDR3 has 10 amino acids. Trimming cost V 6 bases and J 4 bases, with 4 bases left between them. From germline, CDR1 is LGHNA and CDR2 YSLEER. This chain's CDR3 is CASREYEQYF. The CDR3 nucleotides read TGCGCCAGCAGAGAATACGAGCAGTACTTC.

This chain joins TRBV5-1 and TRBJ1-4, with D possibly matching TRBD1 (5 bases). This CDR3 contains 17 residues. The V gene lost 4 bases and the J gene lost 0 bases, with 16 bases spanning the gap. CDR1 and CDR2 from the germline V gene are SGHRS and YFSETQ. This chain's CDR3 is CASSPTGRGATNEKLFF. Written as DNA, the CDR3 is TGCGCCAGCAGCCCAACAGGACGGGGCGCAACTAATGAAAAACTGTTTTTT.

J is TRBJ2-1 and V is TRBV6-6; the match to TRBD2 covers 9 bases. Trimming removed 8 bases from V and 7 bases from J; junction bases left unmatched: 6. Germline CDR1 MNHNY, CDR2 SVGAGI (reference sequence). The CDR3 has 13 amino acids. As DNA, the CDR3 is TGTGCCAGCGGGGTAGCGGGGGTGAATGAGCAGTTCTTC. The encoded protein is CASGVAGVNEQFF.

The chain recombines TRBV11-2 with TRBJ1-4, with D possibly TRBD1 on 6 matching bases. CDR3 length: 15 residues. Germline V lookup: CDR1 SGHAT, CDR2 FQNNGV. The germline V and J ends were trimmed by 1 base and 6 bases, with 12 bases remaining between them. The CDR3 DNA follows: TGTGCCAGCAGCTTAGTGCCAGGGGTGGATGAAAAACTGTTTTTT. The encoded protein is CASSLVPGVDEKLFF.

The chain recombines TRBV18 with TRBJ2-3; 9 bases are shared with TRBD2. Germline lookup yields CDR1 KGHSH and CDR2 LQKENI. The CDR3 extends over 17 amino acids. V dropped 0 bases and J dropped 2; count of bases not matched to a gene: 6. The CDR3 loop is CASSPPRLAANTDTQYF. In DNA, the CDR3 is TGTGCCAGCTCACCACCCCGACTAGCGGCTAACACAGATACGCAGTATTTT.

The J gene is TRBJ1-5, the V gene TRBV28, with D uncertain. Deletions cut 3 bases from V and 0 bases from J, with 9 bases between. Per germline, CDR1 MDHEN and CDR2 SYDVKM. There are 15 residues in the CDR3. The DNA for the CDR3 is TGTGCCAGCAGTTTTGGCAGCAATAGCAATCAGCCCCAGCATTTT. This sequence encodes CASSFGSNSNQPQHF. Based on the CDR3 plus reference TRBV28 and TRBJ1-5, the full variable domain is DVKVTQSSRYLVKRTGEKVFLECVQDMDHENMFWYRQDPGLGLRLIYFSYDVKMKEKGDIPEGYSVSREKKERFSLILESASTNQTSMYLCASSFGSNSNQPQHFGDGTRLSIL.

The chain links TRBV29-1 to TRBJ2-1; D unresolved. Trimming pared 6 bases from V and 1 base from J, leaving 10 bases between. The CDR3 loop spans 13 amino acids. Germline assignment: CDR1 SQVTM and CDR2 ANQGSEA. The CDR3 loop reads CSVPLTSYNEQFF. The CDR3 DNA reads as TGCAGCGTCCCCCTCACATCCTACAATGAGCAGTTCTTC.

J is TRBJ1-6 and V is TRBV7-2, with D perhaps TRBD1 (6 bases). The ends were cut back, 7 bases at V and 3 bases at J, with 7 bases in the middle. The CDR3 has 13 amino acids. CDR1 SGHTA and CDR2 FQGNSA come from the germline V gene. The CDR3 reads CASKQGYNSPLHF. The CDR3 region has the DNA TGTGCCAGCAAACAGGGCTATAATTCACCCCTCCACTTT.

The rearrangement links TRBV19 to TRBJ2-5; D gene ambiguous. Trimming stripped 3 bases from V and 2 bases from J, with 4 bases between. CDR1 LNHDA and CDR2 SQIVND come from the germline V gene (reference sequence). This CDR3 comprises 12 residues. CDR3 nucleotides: TGTGCCAGTAGTATCCCGCAAGAGACCCAGTACTTC. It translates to CASSIPQETQYF.

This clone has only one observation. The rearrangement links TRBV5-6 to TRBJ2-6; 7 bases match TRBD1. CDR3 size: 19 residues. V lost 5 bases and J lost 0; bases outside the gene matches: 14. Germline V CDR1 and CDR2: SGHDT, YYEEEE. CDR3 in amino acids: CASSSIGDSRSSGANVLTF. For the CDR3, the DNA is TGTGCCAGCAGTTCAATCGGGGACAGCAGGTCCTCTGGGGCCAACGTCCTGACTTTC.

The CDR3 reads CASSISTGRTYGYTF. CDR3 sequence (DNA): TGTGCCAGTAGTATTAGCACAGGCAGGACATATGGCTACACCTTC. This chain uses TRBV19 with TRBJ1-2; D might be TRBD1 (5 bases). The germline V gene has CDR1 LNHDA and CDR2 SQIVND (reference sequence). The CDR3 length is 15 residues. The V end was cut by 3 bases, the J end by 5 bases, with 16 bases between.

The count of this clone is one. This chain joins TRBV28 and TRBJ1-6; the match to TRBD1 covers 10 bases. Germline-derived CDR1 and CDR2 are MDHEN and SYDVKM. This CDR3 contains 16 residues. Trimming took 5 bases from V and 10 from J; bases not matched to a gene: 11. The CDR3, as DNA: TGTGCCAGCAGTACACGGACAGGGGGTCTGAGATCACCCCTCCACTTT. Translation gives CASSTRTGGLRSPLHF.

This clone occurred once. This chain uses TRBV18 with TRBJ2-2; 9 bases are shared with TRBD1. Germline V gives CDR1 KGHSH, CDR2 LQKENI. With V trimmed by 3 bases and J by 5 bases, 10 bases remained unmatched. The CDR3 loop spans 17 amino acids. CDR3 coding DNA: TGTGCCAGCTCACCGTCGGGGACAGGGAATGGGACCGGGGAGCTGTTTTTT. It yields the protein CASSPSGTGNGTGELFF.

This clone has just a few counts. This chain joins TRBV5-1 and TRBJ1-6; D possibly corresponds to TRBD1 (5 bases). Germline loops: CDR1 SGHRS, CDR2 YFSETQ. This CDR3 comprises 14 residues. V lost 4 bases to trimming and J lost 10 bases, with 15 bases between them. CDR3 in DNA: TGCGCCAGCAGCCACGGGGAGGGGTTCTCACCCCTCCACTTT. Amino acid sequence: CASSHGEGFSPLHF.

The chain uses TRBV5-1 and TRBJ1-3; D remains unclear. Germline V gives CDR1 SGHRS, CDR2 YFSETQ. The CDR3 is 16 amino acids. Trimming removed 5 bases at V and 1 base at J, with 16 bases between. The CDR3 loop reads CASSFSPVMSGNTIYF. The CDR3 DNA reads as TGCGCCAGCAGTTTCTCCCCAGTGATGTCTGGAAACACCATATATTTT.

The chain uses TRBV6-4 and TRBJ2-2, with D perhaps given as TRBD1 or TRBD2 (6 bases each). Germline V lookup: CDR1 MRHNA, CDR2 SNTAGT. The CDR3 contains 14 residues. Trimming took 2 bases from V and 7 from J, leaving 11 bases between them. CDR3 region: CASSDPRGGGELFF. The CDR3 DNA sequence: TGTGCCAGCAGTGACCCCAGGGGAGGCGGGGAGCTGTTTTTT.

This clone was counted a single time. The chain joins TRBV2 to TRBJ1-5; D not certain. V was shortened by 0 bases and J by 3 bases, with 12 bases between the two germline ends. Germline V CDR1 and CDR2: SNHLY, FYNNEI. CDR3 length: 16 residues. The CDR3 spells CASSEASLIANQPQHF. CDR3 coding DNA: TGTGCCAGCAGTGAAGCTTCGCTAATCGCCAATCAGCCCCAGCATTTT.